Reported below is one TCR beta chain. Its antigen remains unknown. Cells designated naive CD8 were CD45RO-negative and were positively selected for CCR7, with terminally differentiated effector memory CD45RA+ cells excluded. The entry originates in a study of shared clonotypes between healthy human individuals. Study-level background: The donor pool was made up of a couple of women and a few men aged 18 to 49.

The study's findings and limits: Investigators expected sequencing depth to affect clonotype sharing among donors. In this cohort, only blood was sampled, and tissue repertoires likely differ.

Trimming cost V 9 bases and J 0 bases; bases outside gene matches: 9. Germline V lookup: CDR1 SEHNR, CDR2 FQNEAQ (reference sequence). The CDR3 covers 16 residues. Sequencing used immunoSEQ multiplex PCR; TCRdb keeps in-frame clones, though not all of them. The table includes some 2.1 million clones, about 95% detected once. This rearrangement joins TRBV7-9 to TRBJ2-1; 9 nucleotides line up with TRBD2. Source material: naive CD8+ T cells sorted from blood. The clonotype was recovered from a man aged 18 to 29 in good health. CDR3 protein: CASIGLAGYSYNEQFF. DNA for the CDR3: TGTGCCAGTATTGGGCTAGCGGGATACTCCTACAATGAGCAGTTCTTC. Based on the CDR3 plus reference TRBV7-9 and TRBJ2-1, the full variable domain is DTGVSQNPRHKITKRGQNVTFRCDPISEHNRLYWYRQTLGQGPEFLTYFQNEAQLEKSRLLSDRFSAERPKGSFSTLEIQRTEQGDSAMYLCASIGLAGYSYNEQFFGPGTRLTVL.